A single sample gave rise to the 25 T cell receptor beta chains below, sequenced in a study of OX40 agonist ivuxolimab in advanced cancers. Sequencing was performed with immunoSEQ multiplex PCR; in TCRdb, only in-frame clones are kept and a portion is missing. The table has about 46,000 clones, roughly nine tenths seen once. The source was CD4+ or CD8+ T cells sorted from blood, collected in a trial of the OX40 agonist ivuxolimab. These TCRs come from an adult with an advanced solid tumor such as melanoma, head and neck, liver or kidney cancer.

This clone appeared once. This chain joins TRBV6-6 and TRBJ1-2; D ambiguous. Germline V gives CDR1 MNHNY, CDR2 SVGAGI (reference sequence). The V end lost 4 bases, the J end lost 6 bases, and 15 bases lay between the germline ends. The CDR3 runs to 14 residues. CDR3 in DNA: TGTGCCAGCAGTTCCCTAGGAGGGAGCCATGGCTACACCTTC. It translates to CASSSLGGSHGYTF.

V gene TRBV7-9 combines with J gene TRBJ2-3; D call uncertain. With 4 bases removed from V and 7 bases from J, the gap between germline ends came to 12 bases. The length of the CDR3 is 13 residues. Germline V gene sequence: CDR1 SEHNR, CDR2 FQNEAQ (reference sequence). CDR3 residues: CASSSTIVNTQYF. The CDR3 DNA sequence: TGTGCCAGCAGCTCCACCATCGTGAATACGCAGTATTTT.

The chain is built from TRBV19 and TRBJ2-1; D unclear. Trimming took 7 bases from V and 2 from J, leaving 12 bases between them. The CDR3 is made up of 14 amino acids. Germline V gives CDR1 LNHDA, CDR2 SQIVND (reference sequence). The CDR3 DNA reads TGTGCCAGTAAGGACCAACCCACCTACAATGAGCAGTTCTTC. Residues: CASKDQPTYNEQFF.

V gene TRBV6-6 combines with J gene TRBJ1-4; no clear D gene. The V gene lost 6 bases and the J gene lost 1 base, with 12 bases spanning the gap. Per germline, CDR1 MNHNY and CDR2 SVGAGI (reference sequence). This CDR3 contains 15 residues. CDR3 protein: CASRPRTVTNEKLFF. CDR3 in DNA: TGTGCCAGCAGACCACGGACCGTAACTAATGAAAAACTGTTTTTT.

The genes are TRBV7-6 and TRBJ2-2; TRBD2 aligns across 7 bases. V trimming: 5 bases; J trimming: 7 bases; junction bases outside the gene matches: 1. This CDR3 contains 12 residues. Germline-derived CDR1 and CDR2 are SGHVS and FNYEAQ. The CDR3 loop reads CASSRGGGELFF. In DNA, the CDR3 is TGTGCCAGCAGCCGCGGGGGCGGGGAGCTGTTTTTT.

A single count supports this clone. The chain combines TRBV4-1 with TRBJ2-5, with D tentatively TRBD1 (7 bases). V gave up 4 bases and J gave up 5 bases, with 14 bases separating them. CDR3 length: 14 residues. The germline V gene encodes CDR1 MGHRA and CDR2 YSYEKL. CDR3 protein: CASSPSQGGETQYF. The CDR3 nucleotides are TGCGCCAGCAGCCCTAGTCAGGGGGGCGAGACCCAGTACTTC.

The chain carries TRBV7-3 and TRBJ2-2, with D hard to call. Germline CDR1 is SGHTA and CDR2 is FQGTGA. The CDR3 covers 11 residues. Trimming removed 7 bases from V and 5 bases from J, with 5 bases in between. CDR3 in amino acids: CASTSTGELFF. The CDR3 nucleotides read TGTGCCAGCACCTCTACCGGGGAGCTGTTTTTT.

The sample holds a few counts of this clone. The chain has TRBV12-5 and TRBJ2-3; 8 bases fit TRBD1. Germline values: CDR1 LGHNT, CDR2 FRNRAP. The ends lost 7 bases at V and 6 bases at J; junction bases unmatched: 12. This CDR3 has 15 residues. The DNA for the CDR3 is TGTGCTAGTGTTAGGGACAGGTACACTACGGATACGCAGTATTTT. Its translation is CASVRDRYTTDTQYF.

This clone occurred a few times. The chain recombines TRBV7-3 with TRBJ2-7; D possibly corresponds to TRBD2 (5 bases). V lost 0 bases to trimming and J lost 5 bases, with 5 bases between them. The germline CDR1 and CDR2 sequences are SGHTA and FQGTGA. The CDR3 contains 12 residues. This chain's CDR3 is CASSLTGDEQYF. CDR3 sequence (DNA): TGTGCCAGCAGCTTAACCGGGGACGAGCAGTACTTC.

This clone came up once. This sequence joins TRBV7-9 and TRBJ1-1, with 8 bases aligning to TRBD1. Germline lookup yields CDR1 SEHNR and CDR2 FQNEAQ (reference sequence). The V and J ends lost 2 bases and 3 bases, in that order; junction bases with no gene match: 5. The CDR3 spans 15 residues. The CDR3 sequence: CASSLLRQGYTEAFF. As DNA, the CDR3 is TGTGCCAGCAGCTTACTGCGACAGGGGTACACTGAAGCTTTCTTT.

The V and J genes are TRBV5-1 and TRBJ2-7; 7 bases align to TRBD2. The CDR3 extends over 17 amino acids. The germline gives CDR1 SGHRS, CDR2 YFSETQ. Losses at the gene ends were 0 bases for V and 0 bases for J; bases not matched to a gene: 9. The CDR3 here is CASSLGWSGINSYEQYF. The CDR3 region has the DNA TGCGCCAGCAGCTTGGGTTGGAGCGGGATAAACTCCTACGAGCAGTACTTC.

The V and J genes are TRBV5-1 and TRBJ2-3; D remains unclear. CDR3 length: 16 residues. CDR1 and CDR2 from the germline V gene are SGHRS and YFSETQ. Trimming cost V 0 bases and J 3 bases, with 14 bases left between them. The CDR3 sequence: CASSLERTVGTDTQYF. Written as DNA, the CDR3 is TGCGCCAGCAGCTTGGAACGGACCGTGGGGACAGATACGCAGTATTTT. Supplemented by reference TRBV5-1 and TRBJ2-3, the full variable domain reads KAGVTQTPRYLIKTRGQQVTLSCSPISGHRSVSWYQQTPGQGLQFLFEYFSETQRNKGNFPGRFSGRQFSNSRSEMNVSTLELGDSALYLCASSLERTVGTDTQYFGPGTRLTVL.

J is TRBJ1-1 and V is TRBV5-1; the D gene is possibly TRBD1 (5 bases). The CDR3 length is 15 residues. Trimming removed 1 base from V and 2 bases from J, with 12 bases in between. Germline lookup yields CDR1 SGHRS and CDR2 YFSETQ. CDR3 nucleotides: TGCGCCAGCAGCTTGAACTTCAGGGTAAACACTGAAGCTTTCTTT. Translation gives CASSLNFRVNTEAFF.

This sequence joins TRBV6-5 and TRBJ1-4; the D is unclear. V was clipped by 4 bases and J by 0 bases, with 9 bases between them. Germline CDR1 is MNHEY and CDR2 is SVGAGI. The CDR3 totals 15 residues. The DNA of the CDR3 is TGTGCCAGCAGTTTCCAGGCGACAACTAATGAAAAACTGTTTTTT. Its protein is CASSFQATTNEKLFF.

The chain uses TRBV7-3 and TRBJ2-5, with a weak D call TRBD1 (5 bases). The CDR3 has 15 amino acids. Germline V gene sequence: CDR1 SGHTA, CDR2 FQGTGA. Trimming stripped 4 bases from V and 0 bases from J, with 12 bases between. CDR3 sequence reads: CASSSAQGDQETQYF. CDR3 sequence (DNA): TGTGCCAGCAGCTCAGCCCAGGGTGACCAAGAGACCCAGTACTTC.

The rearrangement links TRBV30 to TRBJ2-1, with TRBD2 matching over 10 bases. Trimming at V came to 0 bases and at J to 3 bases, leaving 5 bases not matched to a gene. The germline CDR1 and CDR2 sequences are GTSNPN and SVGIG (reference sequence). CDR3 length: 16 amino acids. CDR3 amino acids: CAWSVPRTSGYNEQFF. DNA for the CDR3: TGTGCCTGGAGTGTTCCAAGGACTAGCGGCTACAATGAGCAGTTCTTC.

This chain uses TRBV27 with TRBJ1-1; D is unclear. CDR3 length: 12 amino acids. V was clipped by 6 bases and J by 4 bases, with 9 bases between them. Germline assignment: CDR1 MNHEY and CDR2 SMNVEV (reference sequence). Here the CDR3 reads CASSPDSTEAFF. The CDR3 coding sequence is TGTGCCAGCAGCCCGGACTCCACTGAAGCTTTCTTT.

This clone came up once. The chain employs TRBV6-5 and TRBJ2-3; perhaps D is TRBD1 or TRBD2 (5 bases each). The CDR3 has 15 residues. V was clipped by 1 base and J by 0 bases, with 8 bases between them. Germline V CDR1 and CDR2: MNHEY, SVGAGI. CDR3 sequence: CASSYWGSSTDTQYF. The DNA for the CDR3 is TGTGCCAGCAGTTACTGGGGGTCCAGCACAGATACGCAGTATTTT.

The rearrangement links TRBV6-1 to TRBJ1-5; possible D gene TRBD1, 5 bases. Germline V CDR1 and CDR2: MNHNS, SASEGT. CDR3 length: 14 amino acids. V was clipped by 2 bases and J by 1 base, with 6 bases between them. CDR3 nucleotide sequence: TGTGCCAGCAGTGAATGGGGGAGCAATCAGCCCCAGCATTTT. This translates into CASSEWGSNQPQHF.

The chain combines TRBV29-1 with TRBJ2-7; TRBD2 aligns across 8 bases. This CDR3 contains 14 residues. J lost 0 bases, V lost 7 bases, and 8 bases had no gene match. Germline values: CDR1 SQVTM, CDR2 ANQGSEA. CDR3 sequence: CSAQTSDYSYEQYF. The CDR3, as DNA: TGCAGCGCCCAGACTAGCGACTACTCCTACGAGCAGTACTTC.

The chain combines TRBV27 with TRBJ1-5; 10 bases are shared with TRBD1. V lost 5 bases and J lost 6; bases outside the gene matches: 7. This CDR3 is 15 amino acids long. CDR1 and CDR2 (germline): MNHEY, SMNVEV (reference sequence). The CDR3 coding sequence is TGTGCCAGCAGTCCCGGCGGGGACAGGGGTCAGCCCCAGCATTTT. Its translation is CASSPGGDRGQPQHF.

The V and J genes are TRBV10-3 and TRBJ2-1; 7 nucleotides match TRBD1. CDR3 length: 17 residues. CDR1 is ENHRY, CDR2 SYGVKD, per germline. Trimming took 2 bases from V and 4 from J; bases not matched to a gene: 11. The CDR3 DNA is TGTGCCATCAGTGAGCGGGCTGGACAGGCGTATTACAATGAGCAGTTCTTC. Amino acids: CAISERAGQAYYNEQFF.

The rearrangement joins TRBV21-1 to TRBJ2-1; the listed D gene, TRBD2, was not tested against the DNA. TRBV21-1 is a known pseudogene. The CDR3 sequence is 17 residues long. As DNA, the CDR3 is TGTGCCAGCAGCAAACCTACAACTAGCGGGAGTGCAAATGAGCAGTTCTTC. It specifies CASSKPTTSGSANEQFF.

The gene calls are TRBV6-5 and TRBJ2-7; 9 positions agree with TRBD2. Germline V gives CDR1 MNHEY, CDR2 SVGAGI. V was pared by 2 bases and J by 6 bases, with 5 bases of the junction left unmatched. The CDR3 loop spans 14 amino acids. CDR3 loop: CASSYGLAGPEQYF. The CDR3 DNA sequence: TGTGCCAGCAGTTACGGGCTAGCGGGGCCCGAGCAGTACTTC.

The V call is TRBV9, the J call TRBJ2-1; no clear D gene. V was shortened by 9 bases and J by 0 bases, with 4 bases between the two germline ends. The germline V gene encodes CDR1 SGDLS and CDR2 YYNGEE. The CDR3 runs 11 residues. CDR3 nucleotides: TGTGCCACTGGCTCCTACAATGAGCAGTTCTTC. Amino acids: CATGSYNEQFF.